These 18 T cell receptor beta chains came from one sample sequenced in a study of T cells in Graves' hyperthyroidism and ophthalmopathy. Amplification of TCR beta CDR3 regions used RNA as the template. TCR CDR3 underwent first-round RT-PCR with the HTBI primer set. MiXCR, applied by TCRdb to the multiplex PCR reads, yields one record per CDR3 protein. Of under 700,000 distinct CDR3 sequences in the sample, roughly a sixth were seen once. Sequenced sample: blood. The source of these receptors is a woman between 18 and 30 years old with Graves' hyperthyroidism.

J is TRBJ1-2 and V is TRBV29-1; D is unresolved. The V gene lost 2 bases and the J gene lost 4 bases, with 8 bases spanning the gap. Germline CDR1 reads SQVTM; CDR2 reads ANQGSEA. The CDR3 sequence is 12 residues long. This CDR3 reads CSVEKSVYGYTF. CDR3 nucleotides: TGCAGCGTTGAAAAGTCGGTCTATGGCTACACCTTC.

V gene TRBV4-3 combines with J gene TRBJ2-4; D is tentatively TRBD1 or TRBD2 (5 bases each). CDR3 size: 18 residues. The V and J ends lost 3 bases and 0 bases respectively, with 18 bases between them. Germline lookup yields CDR1 LGHNA and CDR2 YSLEER. CDR3 sequence reads: CASSQWSGQTIAKNIQYF. The CDR3 region has the DNA TGCGCCAGCAGCCAGTGGTCGGGGCAGACTATAGCCAAAAACATTCAGTACTTC.

This clonotype was counted many times. This rearrangement joins TRBV7-8 to TRBJ2-4, with TRBD1 identical over 7 bases. The CDR3 extends over 13 amino acids. Germline lookup yields CDR1 SGHVS and CDR2 FQNEAQ. V was clipped by 3 bases and J by 6 bases; unmatched bases: 2. The CDR3 loop is CASSFRTGNIQYF. DNA of the CDR3: TGTGCCAGCAGCTTCAGGACAGGAAACATTCAGTACTTC. Full variable domain (remainder filled in from reference TRBV7-8 and TRBJ2-4): GAGVSQSPRYKVAKRGQDVALRCDPISGHVSLFWYQQALGQGPEFLTYFQNEAQLDKSGLPSDRFFAERPEGSVSTLKIQRTQQEDSAVYLCASSFRTGNIQYFGAGTRLSVL.

The sample holds many counts of this clonotype. This chain joins TRBV6-1 and TRBJ1-5, with 7 bases identical to TRBD1. The CDR3 length is 14 residues. Germline V lookup: CDR1 MNHNS, CDR2 SASEGT. Losses at the gene ends were 9 bases for V and 2 bases for J; bases not matched to a gene: 7. This CDR3 is CASGQELGNQPQHF. CDR3 bases: TGTGCCAGTGGACAGGAACTAGGCAATCAGCCCCAGCATTTT.

In this sample, this clonotype turned up many times. This chain joins TRBV3-1 and TRBJ2-2, with D possibly matching TRBD2 (5 bases). The V gene lost 1 base and the J gene lost 5 bases, with 8 bases spanning the gap. CDR3 size: 14 residues. The V gene's germline CDR1 is LGHDT and CDR2 YNNKEL (reference sequence). This CDR3 reads CASSQVSGTGELFF. The CDR3 DNA follows: TGTGCCAGCAGCCAAGTGTCGGGGACCGGGGAGCTGTTTTTT.

In this sample, this clonotype turned up a few times. The chain carries TRBV4-2 and TRBJ2-2, with 8 positions matching TRBD2. V shed 11 bases and J 4 bases; nucleotides not matched to a gene: 9. CDR3 length: 14 amino acids. The germline V gene has CDR1 LGHNA and CDR2 YNFKEQ. CDR3 coding DNA: TGTGCCGGGGGAGCGGGAGATGGCACCGGGGAGCTGTTTTTT. Translation: CAGGAGDGTGELFF.

This clonotype was seen only a few times. The J gene is TRBJ2-2, the V gene TRBV27; 10 positions agree with TRBD1. In germline, CDR1 is MNHEY, CDR2 SMNVEV (reference sequence). The CDR3 totals 17 residues. Trimming at V came to 3 bases and at J to 4 bases, leaving 8 bases not matched to a gene. The CDR3 nucleotides read TGTGCCAGCAGTTTCCGCGGGGGACAGGGGTCCACCGGGGAGCTGTTTTTT. Protein: CASSFRGGQGSTGELFF.

This clonotype was counted many times. This chain's CDR3 is CSFLTGAGNQPQHF. CDR3 in DNA: TGCAGTTTTCTTACAGGGGCCGGCAATCAGCCCCAGCATTTT. The genes are TRBV20-1 and TRBJ1-5; 7 positions match TRBD1. Germline loops: CDR1 DFQATT, CDR2 SNEGSKA (reference sequence). The CDR3 has 14 residues. Trimming at V came to 8 bases and at J to 2 bases, leaving 9 bases not matched to a gene.

CDR3 nucleotides: TGTGCCACCAGCAGTTACAATCAGCCCCAGCATTTT. It codes for CATSSYNQPQHF. The chain couples TRBV15 to TRBJ1-5; unclear D gene. V shed 3 bases and J shed 3 bases, with 3 bases lying between them. The CDR3 contains 12 residues. Per the germline V gene, CDR1 is LNHNV and CDR2 is YYDKDF (reference sequence). The full variable domain, with the rest looked up from reference TRBV15 and TRBJ1-5, is DAMVIQNPRYQVTQFGKPVTLSCSQTLNHNVMYWYQQKSSQAPKLLFHYYDKDFNNEADTPDNFQSRRPNTSFCFLDIRSPGLGDTAMYLCATSSYNQPQHFGDGTRLSIL.

The V and J genes are TRBV11-3 and TRBJ1-5, with 7 bases lining up with TRBD1. The length of the CDR3 is 14 residues. The V and J ends lost 5 bases and 4 bases, in that order; junction bases with no gene match: 5. CDR1 SGHNT and CDR2 YENEEA come from the germline V gene. The CDR3 nucleotides are TGTGCCAGCAGCACACAGGGGACGAATCAGCCCCAGCATTTT. Its translation is CASSTQGTNQPQHF.

This clonotype came up a few times. V is TRBV10-3 and J is TRBJ2-1; 13 bases map to TRBD2. V lost 10 bases and J lost 8; bases outside the gene matches: 11. Germline V gene data show CDR1 as ENHRY and CDR2 as SYGVKD. The CDR3 consists of 15 residues. The CDR3 DNA follows: TGTGCCACGAGAGGGACTAGCGGGATTGTCTATGAGCAGTTCTTC. Protein product: CATRGTSGIVYEQFF.

This clonotype occurred once. This rearrangement joins TRBV12-3 or TRBV12-4 to TRBJ2-1; TRBD1 matches at 9 bases. The CDR3 loop spans 17 amino acids. Trimming at V came to 5 bases and at J to 4 bases, leaving 12 bases not matched to a gene. The CDR3 region is CASSQLTVGQGYNEQFF. In DNA form, the CDR3 reads TGTGCCAGCAGTCAACTCACGGTGGGACAGGGTTACAATGAGCAGTTCTTC.

This clonotype has at least ten counts. This chain connects TRBV3-1 to TRBJ2-1, with TRBD2 matching 9 bases. After removal of 1 base from V and 9 bases from J, the junction contained 4 bases not matched to a gene. CDR1 and CDR2 from the germline V gene are LGHDT and YNNKEL (reference sequence). The CDR3 loop spans 14 amino acids. The CDR3 reads CASSQGGGGVEQFF. CDR3 coding DNA: TGTGCCAGCAGCCAAGGGGGCGGGGGGGTTGAGCAGTTCTTC.

This clonotype occurred a few times. The chain couples TRBV11-2 to TRBJ2-4; D is tentatively TRBD1 or TRBD2 (6 bases each). Germline CDR1 is SGHAT and CDR2 is FQNNGV. CDR3 size: 16 residues. Trimming took off 5 bases at V and 5 bases at J, with 19 bases between the two ends. The CDR3 sequence: CASSPLLRGLENIQYF. CDR3 bases: TGTGCCAGCAGCCCCTTGCTACGGGGGCTGGAAAACATTCAGTACTTC.

This clonotype was found a few times. The CDR3 reads CSARRGSAEAFF. CDR3 DNA sequence: TGCAGTGCCAGAAGGGGTTCCGCTGAAGCTTTCTTT. This chain connects TRBV20-1 to TRBJ1-1; D might be TRBD1 (5 bases). V was pared by 6 bases and J by 6 bases, with 14 bases between. Per germline, CDR1 DFQATT and CDR2 SNEGSKA (reference sequence). The CDR3 sequence is 12 residues long.

The table lists this clonotype with a few counts. The chain carries TRBV5-4 and TRBJ2-3; TRBD2 matches at 13 bases. Germline V gives CDR1 SGHNT, CDR2 YYREEE (reference sequence). V was pared by 0 bases and J by 3 bases, with 10 bases of the junction left unmatched. This CDR3 is built from 19 residues. DNA of the CDR3: TGTGCCAGCAGCTTGGCCGAGGGGGGGACTAGCGGGGCGACAGATACGCAGTATTTT. This codes for CASSLAEGGTSGATDTQYF.

This clonotype was seen many times. The chain recombines TRBV7-2 with TRBJ2-7; tentatively, D is TRBD2 (5 bases). The germline V gene encodes CDR1 SGHTA and CDR2 FQGNSA. Trimming stripped 6 bases from V and 7 bases from J, with 19 bases between. The CDR3 totals 14 residues. DNA for the CDR3: TGTGCCAGCAGACGAGGTGAGGGATTGCGGGAGCAGTACTTC. Its translation: CASRRGEGLREQYF. The whole variable domain, filled in from reference TRBV7-2 and TRBJ2-7, reads GAGVSQSPSNKVTEKGKDVELRCDPISGHTALYWYRQSLGQGLEFLIYFQGNSAPDKSGLPSDRFSAERTGGSVSTLTIQRTQQEDSAVYLCASRRGEGLREQYFGPGTRLTVT.

For this clonotype: The junction does not match germline at one end; this may be a read error. The chain couples TRBV7-7 to TRBJ2-3; D remains unclear. Looked up from germline, CDR1 is SSHAT and CDR2 is FNYEAQ (reference sequence). CDR3 length: 15 residues. CDR3 sequence reads: CASSPVVGRADTQYF. In nucleotides, the CDR3 is TGTGCTAGCAGCCCGGTAGTGGGAAGGGCAGATACGCAGTATTTT.